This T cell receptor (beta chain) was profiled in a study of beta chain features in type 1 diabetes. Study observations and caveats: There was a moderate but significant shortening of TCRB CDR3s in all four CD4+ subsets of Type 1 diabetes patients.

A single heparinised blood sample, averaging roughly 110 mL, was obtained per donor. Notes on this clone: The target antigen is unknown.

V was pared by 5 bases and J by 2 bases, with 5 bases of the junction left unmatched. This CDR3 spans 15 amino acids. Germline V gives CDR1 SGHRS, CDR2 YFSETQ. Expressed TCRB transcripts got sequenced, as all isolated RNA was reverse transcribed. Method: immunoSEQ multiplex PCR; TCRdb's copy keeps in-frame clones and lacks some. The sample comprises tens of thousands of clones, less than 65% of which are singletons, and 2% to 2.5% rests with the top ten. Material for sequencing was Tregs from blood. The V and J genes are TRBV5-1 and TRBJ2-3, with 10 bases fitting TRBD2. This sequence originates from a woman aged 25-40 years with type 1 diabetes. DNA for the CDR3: TGCGCCAGCAGTACTAGCGGGGCCTACACAGATACGCAGTATTTT. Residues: CASSTSGAYTDTQYF.